The rows below give T cell receptor beta chains drawn from one sample of a study of blood T cell repertoires in COVID-19. The method was immunoSEQ multiplex PCR; TCRdb's version includes in-frame clones alone and lacks a portion of them. The sample contains 52,000 or so clones, about 78% of which appear only once. Sequencing was carried out using peripheral blood. These receptor sequences come from a man aged 45-65 years with active or convalescent COVID-19. CDR3s include the opening cysteine and the closing phenylalanine or tryptophan. The D gene is left open where the match is weak. Rows give clone size only sometimes, using once, few, many, or a class for an expanded clone.

>TRBJ2-7|TRBV11-3|few|TRBD1
CASSAGTGGAYEQYF
TGTGCCAGCAGCGCGGGGACAGGGGGCGCCTACGAGCAGTACTTC
>TRBJ1-5|TRBV19|NA|NA
CASSIATRNQPQHF
TGTGCCAGTAGTATCGCGACACGCAATCAGCCCCAGCATTTT
>TRBJ2-6|TRBV4-1|once|NA
CASSSSGANVLTF
TGCGCCAGCAGCTCTTCTGGGGCCAACGTCCTGACTTTC
>TRBJ2-5|TRBV19|NA|TRBD1
CASSIGTGGRETQYF
TGTGCCAGTAGTATAGGGACAGGGGGCAGGGAGACCCAGTACTTC
>TRBJ2-5|TRBV7-3|NA|TRBD2
CASSPTSGSFETQYF
TGTGCCAGCAGCCCCACTAGCGGGAGCTTTGAGACCCAGTACTTC
>TRBJ2-1|TRBV12-3/TRBV12-4|NA|NA
CASSLGTVNEQFF
TGTGCCAGCAGTTTAGGGACAGTCAATGAGCAGTTCTTC
>TRBJ2-1|TRBV10-1|NA|TRBD2
CASSESWERGNNEQFF
TGCGCCAGCAGTGAGTCTTGGGAGCGGGGAAACAATGAGCAGTTCTTC
>TRBJ2-3|TRBV14|NA|NA
CASSQSGYPDTQYF
TGTGCCAGCAGCCAGTCAGGGTATCCAGATACGCAGTATTTT
>TRBJ1-2|TRBV7-9|NA|TRBD1
CASSPTGNYGYTF
TGTGCCAGCAGCCCGACAGGGAACTATGGCTACACCTTC
>TRBJ2-7|TRBV5-4|NA|TRBD2
CASSLVLGGPVEQYF
TGTGCCAGCAGCTTGGTGCTGGGAGGGCCCGTCGAGCAGTACTTC
>TRBJ1-6|TRBV5-1|NA|NA
CASSLGAGDNSPLHF
TGCGCCAGCAGCTTGGGAGCGGGAGATAATTCACCCCTCCACTTT
>TRBJ1-6|TRBV27|NA|TRBD1
CASSPGTALIYNSPLHF
TGTGCCAGCAGTCCGGGGACAGCCCTGATATATAATTCACCCCTCCACTTT
>TRBJ1-1|TRBV11-1|NA|NA
CASSRENTEAFF
TGTGCCAGCAGCCGCGAGAACACTGAAGCTTTCTTT
>TRBJ1-1|TRBV19|once|NA
CASKVDWPLGTEAFF
TGTGCCAGTAAGGTAGACTGGCCGTTGGGCACTGAAGCTTTCTTT
>TRBJ2-7|TRBV12-3/TRBV12-4|NA|TRBD2
CASRGAGVGEQYF
TGTGCCAGCCGAGGGGCGGGGGTCGGCGAGCAGTACTTC
>TRBJ2-7|TRBV7-2|NA|NA
CASSLDGGLSYEQYF
TGTGCCAGCAGCTTAGATGGGGGACTCTCCTACGAGCAGTACTTC
>TRBJ2-2|TRBV9|NA|TRBD1
CASSPWDRRGVNTGELFF
TGTGCCAGCAGCCCCTGGGACAGGAGGGGCGTGAACACCGGGGAGCTGTTTTTT
>TRBJ1-2|TRBV7-9|NA|NA
CASSLARGYGYTF
TGTGCCAGCAGCTTAGCGCGGGGTTATGGCTACACCTTC
>TRBJ1-4|TRBV2|once|NA
CASSEQGYEKLFF
TGTGCCAGCAGTGAGCAGGGATATGAAAAACTGTTTTTT
>TRBJ2-4|TRBV19|NA|NA
CASNTGRELAKNIQYF
TGTGCCAGTAATACCGGACGGGAACTAGCCAAAAACATTCAGTACTTC
>TRBJ1-3|TRBV19|few|NA
CASSMRRLSGNTIYF
TGTGCCAGTAGTATGCGGCGGCTCTCTGGAAACACCATATATTTT
>TRBJ1-1|TRBV5-1|NA|TRBD1
CASSYTGGGSTEAFF
TGCGCCAGCAGCTACACAGGGGGCGGGAGCACTGAAGCTTTCTTT
>TRBJ1-1|TRBV5-1|NA|NA
CASSLTDRGTEAFF
TGCGCCAGCAGCTTAACCGACAGAGGCACTGAAGCTTTCTTT
>TRBJ2-2|TRBV7-2|NA|NA
CASSSAGTSNTGELFF
TGTGCCAGCAGCTCCGCCGGGACTTCGAACACCGGGGAGCTGTTTTTT
>TRBJ1-2|TRBV10-3|NA|TRBD1
CAISYGQGDYGYTF
TGTGCCATCAGCTACGGACAGGGTGACTATGGCTACACCTTC
>TRBJ1-1|TRBV3-1/TRBV3-2|NA|TRBD1
CASSPGTGGARQEAFF
TGTGCCAGCAGCCCCGGGACAGGGGGCGCGAGACAAGAAGCTTTCTTT
>TRBJ1-6|TRBV4-1|few|TRBD1
CASSSRPGTDNSPLHF
TGCGCCAGCAGCTCCCGACCAGGGACAGATAATTCACCCCTCCACTTT
>TRBJ2-1|TRBV19|once|TRBD2
CASSLSGSSYNEQFF
TGTGCCAGTAGCCTAAGCGGGAGCTCCTACAATGAGCAGTTCTTC
>TRBJ2-1|TRBV29-1|NA|TRBD2
CSVRLAGAFEQFF
TGCAGCGTTCGACTAGCGGGAGCTTTTGAGCAGTTCTTC
>TRBJ1-1|TRBV30|NA|TRBD1
CAWSPGQETEAFF
TGTGCCTGGAGTCCGGGACAGGAGACTGAAGCTTTCTTT
>TRBJ1-5|TRBV6-5|few|NA
CASHFGTNQPQHF
TGTGCCAGCCATTTTGGCACGAATCAGCCCCAGCATTTT
>TRBJ1-1|TRBV12-3/TRBV12-4|NA|NA
CASSYTGTEAFF
TGTGCCAGCAGTTACACAGGGACTGAAGCTTTCTTT
>TRBJ1-3|TRBV30|NA|TRBD1
CAWSGAQGAKGNTIYF
TGTGCCTGGAGTGGGGCTCAGGGGGCTAAAGGAAACACCATATATTTT
>TRBJ1-4|TRBV10-3|NA|NA
CAIRGGLATNEKLFF
TGTGCCATCAGGGGGGGGCTTGCAACTAATGAAAAACTGTTTTTT
>TRBJ2-3|TRBV7-3|once|NA
CASSLSNSADTQYF
TGTGCCAGCAGCTTATCTAATAGCGCAGATACGCAGTATTTT
>TRBJ1-1|TRBV5-1|NA|TRBD1
CASSWRQGMTPNTEAFF
TGCGCCAGCAGCTGGAGACAGGGGATGACACCGAACACTGAAGCTTTCTTT
>TRBJ2-1|TRBV5-1|NA|TRBD2
CASSLPSGVEQFF
TGCGCCAGCAGCTTGCCTAGCGGGGTAGAGCAGTTCTTC
>TRBJ2-1|TRBV11-1|few|NA
CASSQGGDYNEQFF
TGTGCCAGCAGCCAAGGGGGGGACTACAATGAGCAGTTCTTC
>TRBJ1-2|TRBV19|NA|NA
CASSPRTDQLNYGYTF
TGTGCCAGTAGTCCTCGGACAGACCAGCTCAACTATGGCTACACCTTC
>TRBJ2-7|TRBV12-3/TRBV12-4|NA|NA
CASSLQDYEQYF
TGTGCCAGCAGTTTACAGGACTACGAGCAGTACTTC
>TRBJ1-6|TRBV3-1/TRBV3-2|once|NA
CASSLPLGGGSPLHF
TGTGCCAGCAGCTTACCCTTAGGTGGGGGCTCACCCCTCCACTTT
>TRBJ2-7|TRBV6-5|NA|TRBD2
CASQRGGTYEQYF
TGTGCCAGTCAGCGGGGGGGAACCTACGAGCAGTACTTC
>TRBJ2-5|TRBV29-1|NA|NA
CSVRTDQETQYF
TGCAGCGTTAGGACAGACCAAGAGACCCAGTACTTC
>TRBJ2-7|TRBV5-4|NA|TRBD2
CASSLELAGNYEQYF
TGTGCCAGCAGCTTGGAACTAGCGGGAAACTACGAGCAGTACTTC
>TRBJ2-5|TRBV29-1|NA|TRBD1
CSVVVTGVETQYF
TGCAGCGTTGTGGTGACAGGGGTCGAGACCCAGTACTTC
>TRBJ2-3|TRBV5-6|NA|TRBD2
CASSLQLAGVTDTQYF
TGTGCCAGCAGCTTGCAATTAGCGGGAGTAACAGATACGCAGTATTTT
>TRBJ2-7|TRBV20-1|few|TRBD1
CSASGQGVYEQYF
TGCAGTGCAAGTGGACAGGGGGTGTACGAGCAGTACTTC
>TRBJ1-1|TRBV7-3|few|NA
CASSTGFGSVTFF
TGTGCCAGCAGCACCGGGTTTGGCTCCGTCACTTTCTTT
>TRBJ1-1|TRBV2|NA|NA
CASSEDRVSTEAFF
TGTGCCAGCAGTGAAGACAGAGTAAGCACTGAAGCTTTCTTT
>TRBJ2-7|TRBV2|few|NA
CASSYPREFYEQYF
TGTGCCAGCAGTTACCCCAGGGAATTTTACGAGCAGTACTTC
>TRBJ2-3|TRBV5-4|few|TRBD2
CASSWGEGSATQYF
TGTGCCAGCAGCTGGGGGGAGGGGTCGGCTACGCAGTATTTT
>TRBJ2-7|TRBV11-2|NA|NA
CASSLGRDDTYEQYF
TGTGCCAGCAGCCTTGGGCGGGACGATACCTACGAGCAGTACTTC
>TRBJ2-5|TRBV4-1|NA|TRBD2
CASSQDPSGRALPETQYF
TGCGCCAGCAGCCAAGATCCAAGCGGGAGAGCCCTTCCCGAGACCCAGTACTTC